The TCR beta chain described here comes from a study of OX40 agonist ivuxolimab in advanced cancers. Profiling relied on immunoSEQ multiplex PCR, and the TCRdb table lists in-frame clones only, not all of them. The sample includes over 45,000 clones, roughly 84% of them seen just once. In germline, CDR1 is MNHEY, CDR2 SVGAGI. The CDR3 is made up of 15 amino acids. The ends were cut back, 4 bases at V and 0 bases at J, with 10 bases in the middle. The chain is built from TRBV6-5 and TRBJ1-3; D is undetermined. Sequenced material: CD4+ or CD8+ T cells sorted from blood, taken in a trial of the OX40 agonist ivuxolimab. The receptor was isolated from an adult with an advanced solid tumor such as melanoma, head and neck, liver or kidney cancer. The CDR3 nucleotides are TGTGCCAGCAGTTCACCGGGCCTCTCTGGAAACACCATATATTTT. Amino acids: CASSSPGLSGNTIYF.